This TCR beta chain was sequenced during a study of immune evolution from preneoplasia to lung adenocarcinoma. In its sample, this clone was seen a few times. Repertoires were generated with immunoSEQ multiplex PCR, while TCRdb's copy carries only in-frame clones and drops some. Among under 7,500 clones listed, 70% to 80% were seen once. Trimming removed 0 bases from V and 6 bases from J, with 17 bases in between. The CDR3 contains 16 residues. The germline V gene has CDR1 SGDLS and CDR2 YYNGEE. This sequence joins TRBV9 and TRBJ2-3, with D possibly TRBD1 on 6 matching bases. Sample: FFPE minimally invasive lung adenocarcinoma tissue. The receptor was derived from a person aged 70 to 79 with lung adenocarcinoma. The CDR3 region has the DNA TGTGCCAGCAGCGTAGATGCAGGGGTGGGGGCCGATACGCAGTATTTT. This encodes CASSVDAGVGADTQYF.